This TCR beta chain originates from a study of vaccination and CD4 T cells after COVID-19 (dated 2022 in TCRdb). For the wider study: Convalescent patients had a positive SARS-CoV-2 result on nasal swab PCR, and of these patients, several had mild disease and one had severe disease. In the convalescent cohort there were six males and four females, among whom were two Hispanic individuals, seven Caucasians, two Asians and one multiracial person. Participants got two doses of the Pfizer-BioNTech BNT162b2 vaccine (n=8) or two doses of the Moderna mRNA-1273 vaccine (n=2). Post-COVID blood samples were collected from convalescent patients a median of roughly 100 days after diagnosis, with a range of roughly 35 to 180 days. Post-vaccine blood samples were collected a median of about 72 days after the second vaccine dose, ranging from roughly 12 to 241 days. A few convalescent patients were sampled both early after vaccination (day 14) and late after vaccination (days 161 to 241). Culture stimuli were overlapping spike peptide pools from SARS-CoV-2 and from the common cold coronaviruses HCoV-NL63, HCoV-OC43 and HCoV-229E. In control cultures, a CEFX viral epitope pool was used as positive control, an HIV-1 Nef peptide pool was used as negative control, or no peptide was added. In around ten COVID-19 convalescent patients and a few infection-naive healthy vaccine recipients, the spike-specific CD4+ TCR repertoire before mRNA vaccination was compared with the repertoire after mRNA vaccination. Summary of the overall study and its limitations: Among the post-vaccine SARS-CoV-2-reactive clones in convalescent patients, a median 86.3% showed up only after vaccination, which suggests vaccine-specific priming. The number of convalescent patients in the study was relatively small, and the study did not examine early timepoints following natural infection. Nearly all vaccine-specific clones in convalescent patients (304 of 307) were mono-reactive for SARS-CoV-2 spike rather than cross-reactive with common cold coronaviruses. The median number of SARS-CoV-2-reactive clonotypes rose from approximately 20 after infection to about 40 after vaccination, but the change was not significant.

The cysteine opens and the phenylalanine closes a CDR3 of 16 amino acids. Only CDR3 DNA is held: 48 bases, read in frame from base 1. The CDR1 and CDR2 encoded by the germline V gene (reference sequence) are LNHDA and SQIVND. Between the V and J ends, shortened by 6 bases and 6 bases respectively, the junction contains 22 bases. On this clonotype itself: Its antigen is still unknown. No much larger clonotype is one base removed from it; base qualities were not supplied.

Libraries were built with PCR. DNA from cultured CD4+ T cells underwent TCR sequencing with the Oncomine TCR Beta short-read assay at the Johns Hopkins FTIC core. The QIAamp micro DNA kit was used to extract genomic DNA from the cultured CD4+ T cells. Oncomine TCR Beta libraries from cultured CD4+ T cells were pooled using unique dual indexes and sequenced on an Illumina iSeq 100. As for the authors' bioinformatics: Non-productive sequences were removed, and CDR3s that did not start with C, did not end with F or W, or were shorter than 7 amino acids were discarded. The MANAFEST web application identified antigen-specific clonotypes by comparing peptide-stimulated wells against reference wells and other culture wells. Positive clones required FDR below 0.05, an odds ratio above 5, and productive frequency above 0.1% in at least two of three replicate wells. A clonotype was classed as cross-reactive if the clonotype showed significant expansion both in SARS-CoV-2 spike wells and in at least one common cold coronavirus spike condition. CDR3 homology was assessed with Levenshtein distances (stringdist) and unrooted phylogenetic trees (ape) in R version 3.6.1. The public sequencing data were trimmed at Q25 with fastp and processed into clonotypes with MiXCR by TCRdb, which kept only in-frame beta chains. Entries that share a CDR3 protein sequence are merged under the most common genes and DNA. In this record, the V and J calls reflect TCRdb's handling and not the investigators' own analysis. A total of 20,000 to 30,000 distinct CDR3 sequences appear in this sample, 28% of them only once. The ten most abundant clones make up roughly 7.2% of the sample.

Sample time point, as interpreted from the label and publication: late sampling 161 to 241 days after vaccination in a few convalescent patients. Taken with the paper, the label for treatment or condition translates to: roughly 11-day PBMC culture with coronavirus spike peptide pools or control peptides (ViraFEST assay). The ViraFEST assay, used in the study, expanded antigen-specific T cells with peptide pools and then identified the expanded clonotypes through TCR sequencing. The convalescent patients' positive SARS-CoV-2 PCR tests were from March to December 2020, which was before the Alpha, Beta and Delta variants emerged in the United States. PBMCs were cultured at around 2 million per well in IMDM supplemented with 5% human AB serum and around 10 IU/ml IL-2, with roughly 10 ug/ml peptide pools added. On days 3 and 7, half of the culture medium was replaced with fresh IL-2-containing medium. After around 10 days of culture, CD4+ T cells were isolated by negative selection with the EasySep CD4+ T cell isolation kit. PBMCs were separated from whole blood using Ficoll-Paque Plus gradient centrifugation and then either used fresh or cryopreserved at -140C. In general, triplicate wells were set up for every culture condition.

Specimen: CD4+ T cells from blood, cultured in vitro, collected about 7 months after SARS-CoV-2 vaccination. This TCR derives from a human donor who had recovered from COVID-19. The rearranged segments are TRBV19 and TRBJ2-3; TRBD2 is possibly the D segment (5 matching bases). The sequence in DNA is TGTGCCAGTAGCACCCCCGGACTCCCAAGTGGGGATACGCAGTATTTT. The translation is CASSTPGLPSGDTQYF.